This T cell receptor (beta chain) was sequenced during a study of blood T cell repertoires in COVID-19. About the research overall: Some COVID-19 samples were acute and others convalescent; all came from the United States, Italy and Spain. PBMCs, B-cell-depleted T cells, or T cells were the source of the cDNA or gDNA that made up the material.

Profiling relied on immunoSEQ multiplex PCR, and the TCRdb table lists in-frame clones only, not all of them. The data hold roughly 110,000 clones, with around 88% observed a single time. Trimming at V came to 1 base and at J to 6 bases, leaving 8 bases not matched to a gene. The CDR3 is 16 residues long. Looked up from germline, CDR1 is SEHNR and CDR2 is FQNEAQ (reference sequence). This chain uses TRBV7-9 with TRBJ2-3, with 9 bases aligning to TRBD1. Sequenced: peripheral blood. The receptor was derived from a man aged 50-59 years with active or convalescent COVID-19. CDR3 amino acids: CASSLVGTGFDDTQYF. In nucleotides, the CDR3 is TGTGCCAGCAGCTTAGTAGGGACAGGGTTCGATGATACGCAGTATTTT.